This passage covers 30 T cell receptor beta chains from one sample sequenced in a study of blood T cell repertoires in COVID-19. Sequencing was performed with immunoSEQ multiplex PCR; in TCRdb, only in-frame clones are kept and a portion is missing. The sample consists of 350,000 to 400,000 clones, about 90% of them appearing once. The sequenced sample consisted of PBMCs or T cells enriched from blood (not recorded which). These receptors were obtained from a woman aged 25 to 45 who had recovered from COVID-19.

J is TRBJ2-5 and V is TRBV27, with TRBD1 identical over 9 bases. After removal of 8 bases from V and 4 bases from J, the junction contained 5 bases not matched to a gene. The CDR3 runs to 13 residues. CDR1 and CDR2 (germline): MNHEY, SMNVEV (reference sequence). CDR3 in DNA: TGTGCCAGCGGACAGGGGAGGGGAGAGACCCAGTACTTC. It encodes CASGQGRGETQYF.

V is TRBV6-5 and J is TRBJ2-3; weak D call: TRBD2 (6 bases). CDR1 and CDR2 from the germline V gene are MNHEY and SVGAGI. The length of the CDR3 is 14 residues. Trimming left V 2 bases short and J 4 bases short, with 10 bases between. CDR3 nucleotide sequence: TGTGCCAGCAGTTACGGGCTAGCGTCAGATACGCAGTATTTT. It codes for CASSYGLASDTQYF.

The chain uses TRBV28 and TRBJ2-7, with a possible D match to TRBD1 (6 bases). Germline V gene sequence: CDR1 MDHEN, CDR2 SYDVKM. The CDR3 is 13 amino acids. V was trimmed by 7 bases and J by 4 bases, leaving 14 bases between them. This CDR3 is CASTRDTIYEQYF. Written as DNA, the CDR3 is TGTGCCAGCACCCGGGACACCATTTACGAGCAGTACTTC.

This sequence joins TRBV19 and TRBJ1-1, with TRBD1 matching 8 bases. Looked up from germline, CDR1 is LNHDA and CDR2 is SQIVND (reference sequence). The junction had 6 bases not matched to a gene; V was cut back by 6 bases and J by 6 bases. This CDR3 comprises 13 residues. The DNA for the CDR3 is TGTGCCAGTAGCCCAGGGGGCCTCGCTGAAGCTTTCTTT. Amino acid sequence: CASSPGGLAEAFF.

This chain connects TRBV7-9 to TRBJ2-2; 8 positions agree with TRBD2. V trimming: 2 bases; J trimming: 7 bases; junction bases outside the gene matches: 3. The CDR3 extends over 14 amino acids. The germline gives CDR1 SEHNR, CDR2 FQNEAQ (reference sequence). The CDR3 spells CASSLQLAVGELFF. CDR3 DNA sequence: TGTGCCAGCAGCTTACAACTAGCGGTCGGGGAGCTGTTTTTT.

This chain connects TRBV7-9 to TRBJ1-1, with D unclear. With 6 bases removed from V and 7 bases from J, the gap between germline ends came to 12 bases. The CDR3 contains 12 residues. Germline CDR1 SEHNR, CDR2 FQNEAQ (reference sequence). For the CDR3, the DNA is TGTGCCAGCAGACCTACCGGGAATGAAGCTTTCTTT. It specifies CASRPTGNEAFF.

This clone has a handful of counts. V is TRBV18 and J is TRBJ2-3, with TRBD2 matching over 9 bases. CDR1 is KGHSH, CDR2 LQKENI, per germline. V shed 3 bases, J shed 3 bases, and the junction held 1 base outside the gene matches. This CDR3 has 14 residues. The CDR3 bases are TGTGCCAGCTCACCGGCGGGGGGGACAGATACGCAGTATTTT. Translated: CASSPAGGTDTQYF. Full variable domain (missing parts from reference TRBV18 and TRBJ2-3): NAGVMQNPRHLVRRRGQEARLRCSPMKGHSHVYWYRQLPEEGLKFMVYLQKENIIDESGMPKERFSAEFPKEGPSILRIQQVVRGDSAAYFCASSPAGGTDTQYFGPGTRLTVL.

The rearrangement uses TRBV5-1 and TRBJ2-6; no clear D. Deletions cut 0 bases from V and 3 bases from J, with 7 bases between. Looked up from germline, CDR1 is SGHRS and CDR2 is YFSETQ. The CDR3 has 15 amino acids. CDR3: CASSLVVSGANVLTF. The DNA of the CDR3 is TGCGCCAGCAGCTTGGTGGTGAGTGGGGCCAACGTCCTGACTTTC. Filled out from reference TRBV5-1 and TRBJ2-6, the complete variable domain reads KAGVTQTPRYLIKTRGQQVTLSCSPISGHRSVSWYQQTPGQGLQFLFEYFSETQRNKGNFPGRFSGRQFSNSRSEMNVSTLELGDSALYLCASSLVVSGANVLTFGAGSRLTVL.

The gene calls are TRBV29-1 and TRBJ1-2; no definite D call. The CDR3 is 11 residues long. Germline CDR1 and CDR2: SQVTM and ANQGSEA. V lost 6 bases and J 4 bases, leaving 9 bases between the germline ends. The CDR3 sequence: CSVPKAYGYTF. DNA of the CDR3: TGCAGCGTCCCAAAAGCCTATGGCTACACCTTC.

The chain employs TRBV20-1 and TRBJ2-5; no definite D call. Germline loops: CDR1 DFQATT, CDR2 SNEGSKA (reference sequence). V lost 6 bases and J lost 5, with 10 bases in between. This CDR3 region has 11 residues. The CDR3 sequence is CSAPTVETQYF. DNA of the CDR3: TGCAGTGCCCCGACTGTGGAGACCCAGTACTTC.

This chain links TRBV5-1 with TRBJ2-5; TRBD2 aligns across 8 bases. Germline CDR1 reads SGHRS; CDR2 reads YFSETQ. The CDR3 sequence is 14 residues long. With V trimmed by 4 bases and J by 1 base, 3 bases remained unmatched. Here the CDR3 DNA reads TGCGCCAGCAGCGCGGGGGGCGGCCAAGAGACCCAGTACTTC. This gives the protein CASSAGGGQETQYF.

The CDR3 region has the DNA TGTGCCAGCCTGGACAGGGCACAAGAGACCCAGTACTTC. Translation gives CASLDRAQETQYF. This chain uses TRBV27 with TRBJ2-5; 8 nucleotides line up with TRBD1. This CDR3 contains 13 residues. The ends lost 8 bases at V and 2 bases at J; junction bases unmatched: 4. Germline CDR1 is MNHEY and CDR2 is SMNVEV (reference sequence).

The V call is TRBV10-3, the J call TRBJ2-2; 10 nucleotides match TRBD1. Germline trimming cut 10 bases from V and 1 base from J; bases unmatched to any gene: 9. This CDR3 contains 16 residues. Germline CDR1 and CDR2: ENHRY and SYGVKD. This CDR3 is CATSGRDRGNTGELFF. DNA of the CDR3: TGTGCCACTTCAGGTCGGGACAGGGGGAACACCGGGGAGCTGTTTTTT.

V is TRBV13 and J is TRBJ1-4, with unresolved D. CDR1 is PRHDT, CDR2 FYEKMQ, per germline (reference sequence). The V gene lost 6 bases and the J gene lost 2 bases, with 16 bases spanning the gap. The CDR3 is made up of 16 amino acids. CDR3 residues: CASRRSGSNTNEKLFF. The CDR3 DNA reads TGTGCCAGCAGGAGGTCGGGGAGTAATACTAATGAAAAACTGTTTTTT.

The gene calls are TRBV9 and TRBJ1-6; 10 bases line up with TRBD1. This CDR3 region has 16 residues. V was pared by 4 bases and J by 13 bases, with 14 bases of the junction left unmatched. CDR1 and CDR2 from the germline V gene are SGDLS and YYNGEE. This CDR3 reads CASSPRTGGGRGPLHF. CDR3 nucleotide sequence: TGTGCCAGCAGCCCCCGGACAGGGGGTGGAAGGGGTCCCCTCCACTTT.

The rearrangement links TRBV30 to TRBJ2-7, with D possibly being TRBD2 (7 bases). The CDR3 totals 12 residues. In germline, CDR1 is GTSNPN, CDR2 SVGIG (reference sequence). The V end lost 8 bases, the J end lost 5 bases, and 16 bases lay between the germline ends. The CDR3 DNA sequence: TGTGCCACCAGGGGAAGCGGGAACGAGCAGTACTTC. This translates into CATRGSGNEQYF.

V gene TRBV6-5 combines with J gene TRBJ2-7, with 10 nucleotides matching TRBD1. This CDR3 has 13 residues. Germline CDR1 and CDR2: MNHEY and SVGAGI. J gave up 7 bases and V 7 bases, and 7 bases lay outside the gene matches. CDR3 DNA sequence: TGTGCCAGCATTGGGACAGGGGTGAGGGAGCAGTACTTC. The encoded protein is CASIGTGVREQYF.

This sequence joins TRBV6-5 and TRBJ2-1; TRBD1 might be the D (6 bases). Trimming left V 3 bases short and J 5 bases short, with 14 bases between. The germline V gene has CDR1 MNHEY and CDR2 SVGAGI. The CDR3 covers 15 residues. The CDR3 nucleotides read TGTGCCAGCAGTTATACAGGACAGAGGAACAATGAGCAGTTCTTC. Protein product: CASSYTGQRNNEQFF.

This clone was observed a single time. CDR3 residues: CATSRGAAQPQHF. For the CDR3, the DNA is TGTGCCACTTCCAGGGGGGCGGCGCAGCCCCAGCATTTT. The chain carries TRBV19 and TRBJ1-5; TRBD1 agrees at 7 bases. This CDR3 region has 13 residues. Looked up from germline, CDR1 is LNHDA and CDR2 is SQIVND (reference sequence). The ends lost 10 bases at V and 7 bases at J; junction bases unmatched: 10.

This rearrangement joins TRBV7-9 to TRBJ2-2, with unresolved D. The length of the CDR3 is 13 residues. V lost 5 bases, J lost 5 bases, and 9 bases lay in between. Per the germline V gene, CDR1 is SEHNR and CDR2 is FQNEAQ (reference sequence). The CDR3 loop reads CASSVTLTGELFF. CDR3 sequence (DNA): TGTGCCAGCAGCGTAACTCTTACCGGGGAGCTGTTTTTT. The full variable domain, in which reference TRBV7-9 and TRBJ2-2 provide the parts outside the CDR3, is DTGVSQNPRHKITKRGQNVTFRCDPISEHNRLYWYRQTLGQGPEFLTYFQNEAQLEKSRLLSDRFSAERPKGSFSTLEIQRTEQGDSAMYLCASSVTLTGELFFGEGSRLTVL.

This clone was counted between two and nine times. This rearrangement joins TRBV6-1 to TRBJ2-1, with 7 positions matching TRBD1. The CDR3 loop spans 14 amino acids. The junction had 2 bases not matched to a gene; V was cut back by 3 bases and J by 3 bases. Germline CDR1 is MNHNS and CDR2 is SASEGT. In nucleotides, the CDR3 is TGTGCCAGCAGTGAGGGGACAGTCTACAATGAGCAGTTCTTC. Its translation: CASSEGTVYNEQFF.

This clone was detected a few times. The gene calls are TRBV12-3 or TRBV12-4 and TRBJ2-7; maybe TRBD2 (5 bases). With 6 bases removed from V and 2 bases from J, the gap between germline ends came to 8 bases. The CDR3 runs 12 residues. CDR3 nucleotides: TGTGCCAGCAGACGGGGAACCTACGAGCAGTACTTC. It codes for CASRRGTYEQYF.

The genes are TRBV25-1 and TRBJ1-2; a possible D gene is TRBD1 (5 bases). The CDR3 extends over 14 amino acids. The germline V and J ends were trimmed by 1 base and 2 bases, with 8 bases remaining between them. Germline V CDR1 and CDR2: MGHDK, SYGVNS. The CDR3 DNA reads TGTGCCAGCAGTGAATTAAGGGGAAACTATGGCTACACCTTC. This translates into CASSELRGNYGYTF.

The chain has TRBV7-9 and TRBJ1-5; 9 positions agree with TRBD1. CDR1 SEHNR and CDR2 FQNEAQ come from the germline V gene (reference sequence). The junction had 4 bases not matched to a gene; V was cut back by 3 bases and J by 4 bases. The CDR3 totals 15 residues. CDR3 in amino acids: CASSFAGTGNQPQHF. CDR3 coding DNA: TGTGCCAGCAGCTTCGCCGGGACAGGGAATCAGCCCCAGCATTTT.

The J gene is TRBJ2-7, the V gene TRBV28; possibly TRBD1 for D (5 bases). This CDR3 spans 15 amino acids. Germline CDR1 reads MDHEN; CDR2 reads SYDVKM. Between the trimmed V and J ends, which lost 5 bases and 3 bases, there was a span of 17 bases. The CDR3 here is CASSRPSQGFYEQYF. The CDR3 DNA reads TGTGCCAGCAGTCGCCCCTCTCAGGGTTTCTACGAGCAGTACTTC.

This clone appeared many times. V gene TRBV5-1 combines with J gene TRBJ1-4; D is uncertain. This CDR3 is built from 14 residues. In germline, CDR1 is SGHRS, CDR2 YFSETQ. Trimming stripped 1 base from V and 1 base from J, with 5 bases between. The CDR3 coding sequence is TGCGCCAGCAGCTTGACTGGAACTAATGAAAAACTGTTTTTT. Protein sequence: CASSLTGTNEKLFF.

The DNA for the CDR3 is TGTGCCAGCTCACCACAGGGGGCGAGTAGCAATCAGCCCCAGCATTTT. Amino acids: CASSPQGASSNQPQHF. This chain joins TRBV18 and TRBJ1-5, with 7 bases lining up with TRBD1. The V and J ends lost 1 base and 0 bases, in that order; junction bases with no gene match: 3. The length of the CDR3 is 16 residues. CDR1 and CDR2 from the germline V gene are KGHSH and LQKENI.

The V call is TRBV2, the J call TRBJ2-1, with TRBD1 as a possible D gene (8 bases). This CDR3 contains 14 residues. CDR1 is SNHLY and CDR2 is FYNNEI in the germline V gene. CDR3 residues: CAGGDRRDYNEQFF. The CDR3 DNA follows: TGTGCGGGAGGGGACAGGAGGGACTACAATGAGCAGTTCTTC.

The CDR3 here is CASSLALNSNQPQHF. The CDR3 DNA follows: TGTGCCAGCAGCTTAGCCCTAAATAGCAATCAGCCCCAGCATTTT. The chain couples TRBV7-2 to TRBJ1-5; D gene ambiguous. CDR3 length: 15 amino acids. CDR1 is SGHTA and CDR2 is FQGNSA in the germline V gene. Trimming left V 0 bases short and J 0 bases short, with 6 bases between.

The CDR3 loop reads CATGPGGSYNEQFF. CDR3 coding DNA: TGTGCCACCGGCCCGGGAGGGTCCTACAATGAGCAGTTCTTC. The V gene is TRBV24-1, the J gene TRBJ2-1; 8 nucleotides align to TRBD2. The germline V gene encodes CDR1 KGHDR and CDR2 SFDVKD. V trimming: 9 bases; J trimming: 1 base; junction bases outside the gene matches: 4. CDR3 length equals 14 residues.